One and the same sample provided the 13 T cell receptor beta chains below, sequenced in a study of blood T cell repertoires in COVID-19 (dated by TCRdb to 2018 to 2020). Library preparation employed the immunoSEQ multiplex PCR assay. This immuneACCESS table, as held by TCRdb, lists in-frame sequences with V and J called but not all clones. Of the missing ones, under half trace to an unresolved V gene in checked studies; the others have no known cause. Within this sample are under 300,000 clones, with about nine tenths of them counted one time only. The biggest ten clones account for over 6% of the sample. The sequencing input was PBMCs or T cells enriched from blood (not recorded which). Receptors were obtained from a woman aged 30 to 39 with acute COVID-19.

This chain uses TRBV11-2 with TRBJ1-1; 7 positions match TRBD1. The CDR3 is 14 residues long. Germline CDR1 is SGHAT and CDR2 is FQNNGV. The trim removed 4 bases at V and 7 bases at J, leaving 9 bases unmatched. CDR3 coding DNA: TGTGCCAGCAGCTCACAGGGCAGGGGGATTGAAGCTTTCTTT. Its protein is CASSSQGRGIEAFF.

This chain joins TRBV7-2 and TRBJ1-2, with TRBD1 matching over 9 bases. CDR1 SGHTA and CDR2 FQGNSA come from the germline V gene. Trimming at V came to 2 bases and at J to 8 bases, leaving 6 bases not matched to a gene. The CDR3 is 14 amino acids. CDR3 DNA sequence: TGTGCCAGCAGCTTATTACAGGGGGCTCGAGGCTACACCTTC. It is translated as CASSLLQGARGYTF.

With respect to this clone: The junction shows a germline mismatch at one end, possibly a read error. This sample includes further DNA sequences coding for the same CDR3. The chain recombines TRBV28 with TRBJ1-2; 8 nucleotides agree with TRBD1. The CDR3 length is 14 residues. The germline CDR1 and CDR2 sequences are MDHEN and SYDVKM. CDR3 sequence (DNA): TGTGCCAGCAGTTCGGGACAGGCAAACTACGGCTACACCTTC. Translating gives CASSSGQANYGYTF.

This chain connects TRBV6-5 to TRBJ2-7; 7 bases fit TRBD1. Germline V gene lookup returns CDR1 MNHEY and CDR2 SVGAGI. Unmatched junction bases numbered 3, after V lost 9 bases and J lost 1 base. The length of the CDR3 is 12 residues. CDR3 loop: CASGQDSYEQYF. Here the CDR3 DNA reads TGTGCCAGTGGACAGGATTCCTACGAGCAGTACTTC.

The CDR3 reads CASSDAGGSTEAFF. CDR3 sequence (DNA): TGTGCCAGCAGTGATGCAGGGGGGAGCACTGAAGCTTTCTTT. The genes are TRBV6-1 and TRBJ1-1; 7 bases align to TRBD1. This CDR3 is built from 14 residues. From germline, CDR1 is MNHNS and CDR2 SASEGT. The ends lost 3 bases at V and 4 bases at J; junction bases unmatched: 5.

V gene TRBV2 combines with J gene TRBJ1-4, with no clear D. CDR3 size: 12 residues. CDR1 and CDR2 (germline): SNHLY, FYNNEI. V dropped 8 bases and J dropped 7 bases, with 11 bases sitting between them. For the CDR3, the DNA is TGTGCCAGCCGAGGGTTGGGTGAAAAACTGTTTTTT. Encoded protein: CASRGLGEKLFF. Filled out from reference TRBV2 and TRBJ1-4, the complete variable domain reads EPEVTQTPSHQVTQMGQEVILRCVPISNHLYFYWYRQILGQKVEFLVSFYNNEISEKSEIFDDQFSVERPDGSNFTLKIRSTKLEDSAMYFCASRGLGEKLFFGSGTQLSVL.

This clone was seen more than once but under ten times. This chain joins TRBV5-5 and TRBJ1-6; 8 nucleotides match TRBD1. Germline V gene data show CDR1 as SGHKS and CDR2 as YYEKEE (reference sequence). This CDR3 region has 18 residues. Trimming removed 0 bases from V and 7 bases from J; junction bases left unmatched: 12. This CDR3 is CASSLGQGSGGWNSPLHF. The CDR3 DNA sequence: TGTGCCAGCAGCTTGGGACAGGGGAGTGGAGGCTGGAATTCACCCCTCCACTTT.

The chain has TRBV6-5 and TRBJ1-2; 8 bases map to TRBD1. The CDR3 runs 13 residues. The germline CDR1 and CDR2 sequences are MNHEY and SVGAGI. The V gene end was trimmed by 5 bases and the J gene end by 7 bases; junction bases not matched to a gene: 6. The CDR3 sequence: CASSLQGAGGYTF. The CDR3, as DNA: TGTGCCAGCAGTCTTCAGGGGGCTGGTGGCTACACCTTC.

This clone showed up just a few times. The CDR3 protein is CAISEPGRTEAFF. The CDR3 DNA reads as TGTGCCATCAGTGAGCCCGGGAGGACTGAAGCTTTCTTT. The V and J genes are TRBV10-3 and TRBJ1-1; D is undetermined. This CDR3 comprises 13 residues. The V gene lost 2 bases and the J gene lost 5 bases, with 9 bases spanning the gap. Germline CDR1 reads ENHRY; CDR2 reads SYGVKD.

The J gene is TRBJ2-2, the V gene TRBV7-3, with TRBD2 identical over 9 bases. CDR3 length: 17 residues. The ends lost 5 bases at V and 5 bases at J; junction bases unmatched: 12. Germline CDR1 and CDR2: SGHTA and FQGTGA. CDR3 region: CASSAVGGRAGTGELFF. The CDR3 DNA reads as TGTGCCAGCAGCGCCGTGGGCGGGAGGGCCGGGACCGGGGAGCTGTTTTTT. Full variable domain (missing parts from reference TRBV7-3 and TRBJ2-2): GAGVSQTPSNKVTEKGKYVELRCDPISGHTALYWYRQSLGQGPEFLIYFQGTGAADDSGLPNDRFFAVRPEGSVSTLKIQRTERGDSAVYLCASSAVGGRAGTGELFFGEGSRLTVL.

The chain couples TRBV3-1 (or the pseudogene TRBV3-2) to TRBJ2-1, with TRBD1 matching over 10 bases. Germline V lookup: CDR1 LGHDT, CDR2 YNNKEL (reference sequence). The V gene end was trimmed by 0 bases and the J gene end by 7 bases; junction bases not matched to a gene: 9. The CDR3 sequence is 17 residues long. The CDR3 spells CASSQDLWTGGFNEQFF. The CDR3 coding sequence is TGTGCCAGCAGCCAAGATCTCTGGACAGGGGGTTTTAATGAGCAGTTCTTC.

V and J are TRBV5-4 and TRBJ2-5; D may be TRBD1 (8 bases). V lost 4 bases and J lost 5, with 21 bases in between. Germline lookup yields CDR1 SGHNT and CDR2 YYREEE (reference sequence). The CDR3 contains 16 residues. The CDR3 sequence is CASSGGAQGALETQYF. CDR3 nucleotides: TGTGCCAGCAGCGGGGGGGCCCAGGGGGCCCTTGAGACCCAGTACTTC.

The gene calls are TRBV30 and TRBJ1-5; possible D gene TRBD1, 5 bases. The V end was cut by 5 bases, the J end by 6 bases, with 11 bases between. The germline CDR1 and CDR2 sequences are GTSNPN and SVGIG (reference sequence). This CDR3 contains 12 residues. DNA for the CDR3: TGTGCCTGGGGGGGAGGTGGTCAGCCCCAGCATTTT. The encoded protein is CAWGGGGQPQHF.